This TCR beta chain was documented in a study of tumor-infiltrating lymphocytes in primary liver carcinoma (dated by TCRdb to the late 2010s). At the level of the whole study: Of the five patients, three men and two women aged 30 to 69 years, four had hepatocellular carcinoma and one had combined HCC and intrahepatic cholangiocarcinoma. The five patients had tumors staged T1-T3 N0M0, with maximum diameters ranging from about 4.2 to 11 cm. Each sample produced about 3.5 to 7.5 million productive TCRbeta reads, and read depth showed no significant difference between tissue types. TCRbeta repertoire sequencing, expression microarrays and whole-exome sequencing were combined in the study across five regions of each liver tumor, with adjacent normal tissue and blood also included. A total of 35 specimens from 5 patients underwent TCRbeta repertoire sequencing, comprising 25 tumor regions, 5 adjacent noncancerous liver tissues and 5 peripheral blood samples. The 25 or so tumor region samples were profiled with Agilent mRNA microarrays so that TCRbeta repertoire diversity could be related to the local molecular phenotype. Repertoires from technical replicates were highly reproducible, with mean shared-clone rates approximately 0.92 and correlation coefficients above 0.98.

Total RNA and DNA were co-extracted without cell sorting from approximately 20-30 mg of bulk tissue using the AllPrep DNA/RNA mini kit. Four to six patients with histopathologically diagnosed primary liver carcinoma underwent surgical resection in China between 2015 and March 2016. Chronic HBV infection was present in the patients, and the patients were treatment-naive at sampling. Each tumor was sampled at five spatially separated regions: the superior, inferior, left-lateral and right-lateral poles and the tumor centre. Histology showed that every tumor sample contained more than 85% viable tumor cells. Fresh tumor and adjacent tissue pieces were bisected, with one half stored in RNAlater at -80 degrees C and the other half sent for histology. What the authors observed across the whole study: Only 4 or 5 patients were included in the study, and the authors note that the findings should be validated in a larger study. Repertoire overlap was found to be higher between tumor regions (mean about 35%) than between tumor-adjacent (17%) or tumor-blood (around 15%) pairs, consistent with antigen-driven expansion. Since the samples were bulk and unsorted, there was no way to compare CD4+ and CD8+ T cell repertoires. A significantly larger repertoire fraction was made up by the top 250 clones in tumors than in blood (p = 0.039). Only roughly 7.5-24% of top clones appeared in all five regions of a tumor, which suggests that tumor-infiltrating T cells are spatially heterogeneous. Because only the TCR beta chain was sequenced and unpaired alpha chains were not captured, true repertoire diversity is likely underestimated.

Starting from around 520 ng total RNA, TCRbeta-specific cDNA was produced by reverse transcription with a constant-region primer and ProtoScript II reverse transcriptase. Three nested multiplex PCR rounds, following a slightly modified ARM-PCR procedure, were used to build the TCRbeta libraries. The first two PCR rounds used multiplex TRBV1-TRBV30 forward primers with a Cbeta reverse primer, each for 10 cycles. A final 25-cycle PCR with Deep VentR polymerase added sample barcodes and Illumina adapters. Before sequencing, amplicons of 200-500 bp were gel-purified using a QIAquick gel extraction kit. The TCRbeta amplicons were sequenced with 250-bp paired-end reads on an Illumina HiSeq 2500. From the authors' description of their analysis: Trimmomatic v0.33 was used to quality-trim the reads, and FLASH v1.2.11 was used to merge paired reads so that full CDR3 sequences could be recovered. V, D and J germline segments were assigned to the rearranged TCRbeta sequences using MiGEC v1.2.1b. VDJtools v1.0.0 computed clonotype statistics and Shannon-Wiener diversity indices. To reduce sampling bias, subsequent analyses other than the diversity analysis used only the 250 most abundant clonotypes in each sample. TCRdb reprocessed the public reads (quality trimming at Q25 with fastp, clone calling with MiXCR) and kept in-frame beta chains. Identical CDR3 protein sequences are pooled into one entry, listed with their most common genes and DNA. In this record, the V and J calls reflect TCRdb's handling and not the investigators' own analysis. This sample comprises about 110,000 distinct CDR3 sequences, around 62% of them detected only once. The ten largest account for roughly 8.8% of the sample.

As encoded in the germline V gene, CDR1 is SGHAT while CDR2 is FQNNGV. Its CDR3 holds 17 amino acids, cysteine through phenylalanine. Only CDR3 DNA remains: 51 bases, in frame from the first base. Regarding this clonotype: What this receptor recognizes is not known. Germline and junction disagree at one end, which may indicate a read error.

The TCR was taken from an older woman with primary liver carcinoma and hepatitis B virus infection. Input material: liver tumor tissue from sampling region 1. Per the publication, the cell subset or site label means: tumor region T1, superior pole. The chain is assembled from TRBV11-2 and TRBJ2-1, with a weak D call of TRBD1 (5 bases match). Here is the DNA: TGTGCCAGCAACTTAGGTCGAAGGGGTATCTCCTACAATGAGCAGTTCTTC. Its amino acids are CASNLGRRGISYNEQFF.